The 20 T cell receptor beta chains below all came from one sample that was sequenced in a study of T cells in Graves' hyperthyroidism and ophthalmopathy. From RNA transcripts, TCR beta CDR3 regions were amplified. The HTBI set primed first-round TCR CDR3 RT-PCR. TCRdb redid the calling of the multiplex PCR reads with MiXCR, one entry per CDR3 protein. This sample carries 500,000 to 600,000 distinct CDR3 sequences, around 46% of them seen once, and the ten largest clones take about 8.3%. Input material: peripheral blood or thyroid tissue (not recorded which). Receptor source: a woman aged 18-29 years with Graves' hyperthyroidism.

V usage is TRBV29-1 and J usage is TRBJ2-6; 8 nucleotides match TRBD1. Trimming cost V 8 bases and J 0 bases; bases outside gene matches: 9. This CDR3 region has 16 residues. Germline V lookup: CDR1 SQVTM, CDR2 ANQGSEA. The CDR3 sequence: CSSEGDRGSGANVLTF. The DNA of the CDR3 is TGCAGCAGTGAGGGAGACAGGGGCTCTGGGGCCAACGTCCTGACTTTC.

The gene calls are TRBV10-3 and TRBJ1-5; 11 nucleotides agree with TRBD1. The CDR3 is 17 residues long. Trimming at V came to 5 bases and at J to 14 bases, leaving 20 bases not matched to a gene. Germline V gene data show CDR1 as ENHRY and CDR2 as SYGVKD. CDR3 sequence reads: CAISKRTGGHQISYEHF. CDR3 nucleotides: TGTGCCATCAGTAAGCGGACAGGGGGCCATCAAATCTCCTACGAGCATTTT.

There are many counts of this clonotype. The genes are TRBV2 and TRBJ1-4; possibly TRBD1 for D (6 bases). Trimming stripped 1 base from V and 6 bases from J, with 12 bases between. Germline values: CDR1 SNHLY, CDR2 FYNNEI. The CDR3 contains 15 residues. CDR3 amino acids: CASSEDRVIDEKLFF. CDR3 nucleotides: TGTGCCAGCAGTGAAGACAGGGTGATTGATGAAAAACTGTTTTTT.

The chain recombines TRBV4-1 with TRBJ2-3; D not resolved. V was trimmed by 4 bases and J by 1 base, leaving 15 bases between them. This CDR3 region has 16 residues. Germline V gene lookup returns CDR1 MGHRA and CDR2 YSYEKL. The CDR3 DNA is TGCGCCAGCAGCCCGATCCCTGGATTCGGCACAGATACGCAGTATTTT. This codes for CASSPIPGFGTDTQYF.

This clonotype was counted many times. The chain joins TRBV2 to TRBJ2-5; TRBD2 agrees at 10 bases. CDR3 length equals 14 residues. V shed 7 bases and J 4 bases; nucleotides not matched to a gene: 6. Germline CDR1 SNHLY, CDR2 FYNNEI. The CDR3 DNA reads as TGTGCCAGCAACCAGCGGGAGGGCCTAGAGACCCAGTACTTC. Residues: CASNQREGLETQYF.

Concerning this clonotype: This clone may be a read error of a much larger clone one base away. The V gene is TRBV19, the J gene TRBJ1-2; weak D call: TRBD1 (5 bases). Trimming left V 7 bases short and J 8 bases short, with 14 bases between. The germline V gene encodes CDR1 LNHDA and CDR2 SQIVND (reference sequence). The CDR3 contains 12 residues. Here the CDR3 reads CASTRIGDGYTF. Written as DNA, the CDR3 is TGTGCCAGTACCCGGATAGGGGACGGCTACACCTTC.

This clonotype was counted many times. The V gene is TRBV20-1, the J gene TRBJ2-2; TRBD1 agrees at 8 bases. Germline CDR1 and CDR2: DFQATT and SNEGSKA (reference sequence). This CDR3 comprises 14 residues. V shed 3 bases, J shed 5 bases, and the junction held 5 bases outside the gene matches. The CDR3 spells CSASPGQGTGELFF. The CDR3 DNA follows: TGCAGTGCTAGCCCTGGACAGGGAACCGGGGAGCTGTTTTTT.

The chain has TRBV7-2 and TRBJ2-5, with D unresolved. The germline V gene encodes CDR1 SGHTA and CDR2 FQGNSA. This CDR3 region has 13 residues. Deletions cut 4 bases from V and 2 bases from J, with 8 bases between. DNA for the CDR3: TGTGCCAGCAGCTCCCTTCCACAAGAGACCCAGTACTTC. Its translation: CASSSLPQETQYF.

A remark on this clonotype: This may arise from a read error, as a much more abundant clone is one base away. V gene TRBV4-1 combines with J gene TRBJ2-7, with a tentative D call TRBD1 (6 bases). Germline CDR1 MGHRA, CDR2 YSYEKL. CDR3 length: 14 residues. The CDR3 loop reads CASSQGTASYKQYF. Written as DNA, the CDR3 is TGCGCCAGCAGCCAAGGGACAGCCTCCTACAAGCAGTACTTC.

Comment on this clonotype: With a much larger clone just one base away, this may be a read error. The CDR3 region has the DNA TGTGCCAGCAGCCAAGGGGCAGCCGGTGGTTCACCCCTCCACTTT. Protein sequence: CASSQGAAGGSPLHF. The chain has TRBV14 and TRBJ1-6; no definite D call. Trimming shortened V by 1 base and J by 9 bases, and 13 bases separated the two germline ends. CDR1 and CDR2 from the germline V gene are SGHDN and FVKESK. This CDR3 region has 15 residues.

This clonotype has a count of ten or more. The chain joins TRBV25-1 to TRBJ2-1; D possibly corresponds to TRBD2 (5 bases). The CDR3 has 14 residues. Germline V gene lookup returns CDR1 MGHDK and CDR2 SYGVNS. V shed 4 bases and J shed 9 bases, with 16 bases lying between them. The CDR3 is CASSGESWVGEQFF. The CDR3 region has the DNA TGTGCCAGCAGTGGGGAGAGTTGGGTTGGTGAGCAGTTCTTC.

The chain joins TRBV20-1 to TRBJ1-4; 10 positions agree with TRBD1. Germline V gene data show CDR1 as DFQATT and CDR2 as SNEGSKA (reference sequence). After removal of 6 bases from V and 8 bases from J, the junction contained 3 bases not matched to a gene. There are 12 residues in the CDR3. In nucleotides, the CDR3 is TGCAGTGCCGGGACAGGGGAGGAAAAACTGTTTTTT. Its protein is CSAGTGEEKLFF.

This clonotype showed up just once. This chain connects TRBV29-1 to TRBJ2-1; TRBD2 matches at 12 bases. V dropped 4 bases and J dropped 6; count of bases not matched to a gene: 7. CDR3 size: 15 residues. Germline V gene data show CDR1 as SQVTM and CDR2 as ANQGSEA. The CDR3 reads CSVVRVLAGGNEQFF. The CDR3 nucleotides are TGCAGCGTTGTAAGGGTACTAGCGGGAGGCAATGAGCAGTTCTTC.

The table lists this clonotype with many counts. The chain employs TRBV7-6 and TRBJ2-2; D is undetermined. V dropped 8 bases and J dropped 1 base, with 11 bases sitting between them. Looked up from germline, CDR1 is SGHVS and CDR2 is FNYEAQ. CDR3 length: 14 amino acids. CDR3 DNA: TGTGCCAGCGGCCCTACAGAGAACACCGGGGAGCTGTTTTTT. Protein product: CASGPTENTGELFF.

Of note for this clonotype: Given a much more abundant clone one base away, this may be a read error. The chain couples TRBV6-2 or TRBV6-3 to TRBJ1-1; D call uncertain. Per germline, CDR1 MNHEY and CDR2 SVGEGT. The CDR3 spans 16 residues. The CDR3 bases are TGTGCCGGCAGGACGACCGGGCCTATGATGAGGACTGAAGCTTTCTTT. Translated, it gives CAGRTTGPMMRTEAFF.

This chain links TRBV29-1 with TRBJ1-2; a weak D match, TRBD1 (5 bases). CDR1 SQVTM and CDR2 ANQGSEA come from the germline V gene. This CDR3 spans 13 amino acids. Trimming stripped 4 bases from V and 6 bases from J, with 15 bases between. CDR3 nucleotides: TGCAGCGTTGTGGGACTAGCGGGTGATGGCTACACCTTC. Translating gives CSVVGLAGDGYTF.

The rearrangement joins TRBV6-1 to TRBJ1-1; D might be TRBD1 (6 bases). Germline V gene data show CDR1 as MNHNS and CDR2 as SASEGT. The V end lost 6 bases, the J end lost 0 bases, and 14 bases lay between the germline ends. CDR3 length: 15 amino acids. CDR3 bases: TGTGCCAGCAGGAACCAGGGACACTTGAACACTGAAGCTTTCTTT. Translation gives CASRNQGHLNTEAFF.

V and J are TRBV12-3 or TRBV12-4 and TRBJ1-1; D ambiguous. Trimming stripped 1 base from V and 4 bases from J, with 13 bases between. CDR3 length: 15 amino acids. The CDR3 loop reads CASSLVLAEGTEAFF. The CDR3 nucleotides read TGTGCCAGCAGTTTAGTACTAGCGGAGGGCACTGAAGCTTTCTTT.

This clonotype was counted many times. The junction differs from germline at one of its ends, possibly a read error. This chain joins TRBV20-1 and TRBJ1-5; tentative D call: TRBD1 (6 bases). Germline CDR1 DFQATT, CDR2 SNEGSKA (reference sequence). CDR3 length: 15 amino acids. CDR3 coding DNA: TGCAGTGCTAGCCAGACTTTGGCGGTCGGACAGCCCCGGCATTTT. Translated, it gives CSASQTLAVGQPRHF.

This clonotype was counted many times. This chain uses TRBV25-1 with TRBJ2-2; possibly TRBD1 for D (6 bases). The CDR3 consists of 14 residues. V dropped 2 bases and J dropped 8 bases, with 12 bases sitting between them. The germline CDR1 and CDR2 sequences are MGHDK and SYGVNS. As DNA, the CDR3 is TGTGCCAGCAGTGAAGGACAGTCAATTGGGGAGCTGTTTTTT. Translation gives CASSEGQSIGELFF.